Shown below are 30 T cell receptor beta chains from a single sample sequenced in a study of blood T cells in healthy people across ages. With a J-beta primer mix and a sample-barcoded 5' primer, a second PCR ran roughly 6 to 11 cycles. TCRdb ran MiXCR on the 5' RACE reads and lists one entry per CDR3 protein. The table records over 600,000 distinct CDR3 sequences, around 45% of them present only once. The source material was blood. All receptors derive from an elderly man in good health.

The gene calls are TRBV7-2 and TRBJ2-1; D assignment may be TRBD1 or TRBD2 (5 bases each). Germline V gene lookup returns CDR1 SGHTA and CDR2 FQGNSA. CDR3 length equals 13 residues. Trimming removed 2 bases from V and 10 bases from J, with 12 bases in between. Here the CDR3 DNA reads TGTGCCAGCAGCTTACTGAGGGGCCGGGAGCAGTTCTTC. Its translation is CASSLLRGREQFF.

This rearrangement joins TRBV28 to TRBJ2-1; no definite D call. The germline CDR1 and CDR2 sequences are MDHEN and SYDVKM. Trimming left V 6 bases short and J 6 bases short, with 9 bases between. The CDR3 is made up of 12 amino acids. The CDR3 DNA reads TGTGCCAGCAGGTTACTGAGCAATGAGCAGTTCTTC. This translates into CASRLLSNEQFF. The complete variable domain, with remaining parts taken from reference TRBV28 and TRBJ2-1, reads DVKVTQSSRYLVKRTGEKVFLECVQDMDHENMFWYRQDPGLGLRLIYFSYDVKMKEKGDIPEGYSVSREKKERFSLILESASTNQTSMYLCASRLLSNEQFFGPGTRLTVL.

This clonotype appeared once. J is TRBJ1-2 and V is TRBV20-1; the D is unclear. The germline V gene has CDR1 DFQATT and CDR2 SNEGSKA (reference sequence). The V end was cut by 3 bases, the J end by 3 bases, with 8 bases between. This CDR3 comprises 12 residues. The CDR3 nucleotides read TGCAGTGCTAGGGGCAGCTACTATGGCTACACCTTC. Translating gives CSARGSYYGYTF.

This clonotype appeared a few times. The chain joins TRBV11-2 to TRBJ2-1; D might be TRBD1 (6 bases). Trimming left V 5 bases short and J 4 bases short, with 15 bases between. The CDR3 covers 15 residues. Germline CDR1 SGHAT, CDR2 FQNNGV. The CDR3 nucleotides read TGTGCCAGCAGCCCAGGGGCAGGGTTTTACAATGAGCAGTTCTTC. The encoded protein is CASSPGAGFYNEQFF.

This clonotype came up a few times. V gene TRBV4-3 combines with J gene TRBJ2-5, with D possibly being TRBD2 (5 bases). The germline CDR1 and CDR2 sequences are LGHNA and YSLEER. The CDR3 totals 15 residues. With 1 base removed from V and 6 bases from J, the gap between germline ends came to 15 bases. The CDR3: CASSQVGIGVKTQYF. As DNA, the CDR3 is TGCGCCAGCAGCCAAGTCGGTATCGGGGTGAAGACCCAGTACTTC.

The chain recombines TRBV20-1 with TRBJ1-2; 11 bases line up with TRBD1. The CDR3 consists of 16 residues. V was clipped by 2 bases and J by 4 bases; unmatched bases: 9. Germline V gives CDR1 DFQATT, CDR2 SNEGSKA (reference sequence). The DNA for the CDR3 is TGCAGTGCTAGACCGAAGCCGGGACAGGGGGTCTATGGCTACACCTTC. Its translation: CSARPKPGQGVYGYTF.

In this sample, this clonotype turned up many times. The chain has TRBV12-3 or TRBV12-4 and TRBJ2-3; D is undetermined. The CDR3 extends over 15 amino acids. Trimming removed 7 bases at V and 5 bases at J, with 19 bases between. The chain's CDR3 is CASTLITGRGDTQYF. The CDR3 DNA is TGTGCCAGCACTCTAATTACCGGGCGCGGAGATACGCAGTATTTT.

Points on this clonotype: A single base separates this from a much larger clone, so it may be a read error. The chain carries TRBV12-3 or TRBV12-4 and TRBJ2-1; 14 bases fit TRBD2. Losses at the gene ends were 5 bases for V and 2 bases for J; bases not matched to a gene: 5. CDR3 length: 17 amino acids. CDR3 DNA sequence: TGTGCCAGCAGTCCATTGACTAGCGGGGGGGCCTACAATGAGCAGTTCTTC. Its protein product is CASSPLTSGGAYNEQFF.

The gene calls are TRBV6-2 or TRBV6-3 and TRBJ2-7, with 10 nucleotides matching TRBD2. The V and J ends lost 5 bases and 0 bases, in that order; junction bases with no gene match: 4. The CDR3 extends over 15 amino acids. The germline gives CDR1 MNHEY, CDR2 SVGEGT. CDR3 DNA: TGTGCCAGCAGTAAACTAGCGGGAAGCTCCTACGAGCAGTACTTC. It is translated as CASSKLAGSSYEQYF.

This sequence joins TRBV20-1 and TRBJ2-1; 9 bases match TRBD1. The germline gives CDR1 DFQATT, CDR2 SNEGSKA (reference sequence). The CDR3 runs to 14 residues. V shed 4 bases and J 8 bases; nucleotides not matched to a gene: 9. CDR3 DNA sequence: TGCAGTGCTACGGGACAGGGTCAAGACGATGAGCAGTTCTTC. Its protein product is CSATGQGQDDEQFF.

V usage is TRBV5-1 and J usage is TRBJ2-1, with 9 bases aligning to TRBD2. This CDR3 comprises 15 residues. The V gene end was trimmed by 2 bases and the J gene end by 5 bases; junction bases not matched to a gene: 5. Germline V gene lookup returns CDR1 SGHRS and CDR2 YFSETQ. CDR3 nucleotides: TGCGCCAGCAGCTTCGGCGGGAGGGGCCACAATGAGCAGTTCTTC. It specifies CASSFGGRGHNEQFF. Looking up the rest from reference TRBV5-1 and TRBJ2-1 gives the full variable domain: KAGVTQTPRYLIKTRGQQVTLSCSPISGHRSVSWYQQTPGQGLQFLFEYFSETQRNKGNFPGRFSGRQFSNSRSEMNVSTLELGDSALYLCASSFGGRGHNEQFFGPGTRLTVL.

The sample holds many counts of this clonotype. The chain employs TRBV20-1 and TRBJ2-1; 10 bases line up with TRBD1. The V gene's germline CDR1 is DFQATT and CDR2 SNEGSKA (reference sequence). The trim removed 5 bases at V and 7 bases at J, leaving 5 bases unmatched. The CDR3 is 13 amino acids. CDR3 nucleotides: TGCAGTGCTCGACAGGGGGCGAAAAATGAGCAGTTCTTC. Amino acid sequence: CSARQGAKNEQFF.

This clonotype was recorded only once. J is TRBJ2-3 and V is TRBV4-2; tentatively, D is TRBD1 (6 bases). Germline V gives CDR1 LGHNA, CDR2 YNFKEQ. V dropped 3 bases and J dropped 0 bases, with 16 bases sitting between them. The CDR3 runs to 17 residues. CDR3 sequence reads: CASSQHQGTPSTDTQYF. The CDR3 coding sequence is TGTGCCAGCAGCCAGCACCAGGGGACCCCTAGCACAGATACGCAGTATTTT.

To note about this clonotype: Possible read error: a much larger clone is one base away. This rearrangement joins TRBV28 to TRBJ2-1, with 8 bases lining up with TRBD1. The DNA matches TRBJ2-7 better at its end, which makes the J call doubtful. Germline assignment: CDR1 MDHEN and CDR2 SYDVKM. The CDR3 runs 15 residues. The CDR3 sequence: CASSADREPYNEQYF. The CDR3 region has the DNA TGTGCCAGCAGTGCGGACAGGGAACCCTACAATGAGCAGTACTTC.

The table lists this clonotype with many counts. The rearrangement links TRBV12-3 or TRBV12-4 to TRBJ1-2; no firm D call. This CDR3 contains 12 residues. Trimming cost V 6 bases and J 3 bases, with 8 bases left between them. CDR3 region: CASSPQDYGYTF. The DNA of the CDR3 is TGTGCCAGCAGCCCCCAAGACTATGGCTACACCTTC.

This chain links TRBV29-1 with TRBJ1-2, with 9 bases lining up with TRBD1. Per the germline V gene, CDR1 is SQVTM and CDR2 is ANQGSEA. The ends lost 4 bases at V and 4 bases at J; junction bases unmatched: 7. This CDR3 has 14 amino acids. CDR3 bases: TGCAGCGTTGGGGGGACAGGGATCAGCTATGGCTACACCTTC. It encodes CSVGGTGISYGYTF. The full variable domain, completed using reference TRBV29-1 and TRBJ1-2, is SAVISQKPSRDICQRGTSLTIQCQVDSQVTMMFWYRQQPGQSLTLIATANQGSEATYESGFVIDKFPISRPNLTFSTLTVSNMSPEDSSIYLCSVGGTGISYGYTFGSGTRLTVV.

This clonotype was observed once. The V gene is TRBV6-6, the J gene TRBJ2-3; D not certain. V lost 4 bases, J lost 2 bases, and 4 bases lay in between. From germline, CDR1 is MNHNY and CDR2 SVGAGI (reference sequence). The CDR3 length is 12 residues. This chain's CDR3 is CASSWATDTQYF. CDR3 nucleotides: TGTGCCAGCAGTTGGGCCACAGATACGCAGTATTTT.

CDR3 sequence reads: CASTSRREHQYF. The CDR3 nucleotides are TGTGCCAGCACCAGTCGGCGGGAGCACCAGTACTTC. The rearrangement joins TRBV6-1 to TRBJ2-7; 7 nucleotides match TRBD2. This CDR3 has 12 amino acids. V lost 7 bases and J lost 10; bases outside the gene matches: 10. Germline-derived CDR1 and CDR2 are MNHNS and SASEGT.

The rearrangement links TRBV4-1 to TRBJ1-4, with D possibly being TRBD1 (5 bases). The CDR3 consists of 16 residues. Trimming removed 4 bases at V and 5 bases at J, with 17 bases between. Per the germline V gene, CDR1 is MGHRA and CDR2 is YSYEKL. The CDR3 coding sequence is TGCGCCAGCAGCCCATCCCTAGTCGGGGCGAATGAAAAACTGTTTTTT. Protein product: CASSPSLVGANEKLFF.

The chain recombines TRBV5-1 with TRBJ2-7; D not resolved. The V end lost 5 bases, the J end lost 2 bases, and 14 bases lay between the germline ends. The CDR3 sequence is 14 residues long. The germline V gene encodes CDR1 SGHRS and CDR2 YFSETQ. Written as DNA, the CDR3 is TGCGCCAGCAGAACCGCCGTCAGTACCTACGAGCAGTACTTC. Encoded protein: CASRTAVSTYEQYF.

The chain links TRBV5-1 to TRBJ1-2; 7 nucleotides agree with TRBD1. J gave up 4 bases and V 5 bases, and 8 bases lay outside the gene matches. CDR1 SGHRS and CDR2 YFSETQ come from the germline V gene. The CDR3 spans 14 residues. CDR3 residues: CASSLIDRAYGYTF. The CDR3, as DNA: TGCGCCAGCAGTTTGATAGACAGGGCCTATGGCTACACCTTC.

A remark on this clonotype: This may be a read error: a much more frequent sequence differs by one nucleotide. V and J are TRBV6-5 and TRBJ1-2; the D is unclear. Germline CDR1 is MNHEY and CDR2 is SVGAGI. The CDR3 contains 15 residues. The CDR3 loop reads CTSSYSLSPNYGYTF. The CDR3 DNA is TGTACCAGCAGTTACTCGTTGAGTCCTAACTATGGCTACACCTTC.

The chain uses TRBV20-1 and TRBJ2-7; the D gene could be TRBD1 or TRBD2 (5 bases each). This CDR3 contains 14 residues. From germline, CDR1 is DFQATT and CDR2 SNEGSKA (reference sequence). V lost 0 bases and J 4 bases, leaving 13 bases between the germline ends. For the CDR3, the DNA is TGCAGTGCTAGAGAGGGGACCCAACCGTACGAGCAGTACTTC. Translating gives CSAREGTQPYEQYF.

Only a few counts were recorded for this clonotype. Here the CDR3 DNA reads TGTGCCAGCTCACCAAGGGACGCTTACAATGAGCAGTACTTC. This gives the protein CASSPRDAYNEQYF. The J gene is TRBJ2-4, the V gene TRBV18; the D gene could be TRBD1 or TRBD2 (5 bases each). The CDR3 extends over 14 amino acids. Germline V lookup: CDR1 KGHSH, CDR2 LQKENI. V lost 2 bases and J lost 13, with 18 bases in between.

The rearrangement joins TRBV30 to TRBJ2-3; tentative D call: TRBD2 (5 bases). V was clipped by 3 bases and J by 0 bases, with 13 bases between them. Looked up from germline, CDR1 is GTSNPN and CDR2 is SVGIG (reference sequence). The CDR3 spans 15 residues. CDR3 residues: CAWRRVTSSTDTQYF. The CDR3 bases are TGTGCCTGGAGGAGGGTCACTTCTAGCACAGATACGCAGTATTTT.

The chain recombines TRBV19 with TRBJ2-5; 9 bases fit TRBD1. Judging by the DNA end, TRBJ2-7 fits better; the J call may be wrong. CDR1 LNHDA and CDR2 SQIVND come from the germline V gene (reference sequence). The CDR3 covers 16 residues. The CDR3 is CASSIPGDREVPEQYF. For the CDR3, the DNA is TGTGCCAGTAGTATTCCCGGGGACAGGGAGGTTCCCGAGCAGTACTTC.

The rearrangement uses TRBV20-1 and TRBJ2-3; 11 bases fit TRBD2. Germline values: CDR1 DFQATT, CDR2 SNEGSKA (reference sequence). The junction had 7 bases not matched to a gene; V was cut back by 4 bases and J by 4 bases. There are 15 residues in the CDR3. CDR3 region: CSAMGLAVRADTQYF. DNA of the CDR3: TGCAGTGCTATGGGACTAGCGGTTCGGGCAGATACGCAGTATTTT.

This sequence joins TRBV7-8 and TRBJ2-7; tentatively, D is TRBD2 (5 bases). CDR3 size: 15 residues. V was clipped by 5 bases and J by 2 bases, with 16 bases between them. Germline CDR1 and CDR2: SGHVS and FQNEAQ. The CDR3 reads CASSPSVREPYEQYF. The DNA of the CDR3 is TGTGCCAGCAGCCCCTCGGTGAGGGAACCCTACGAGCAGTACTTC.

In this sample, this clonotype turned up a few times. The J gene is TRBJ2-1, the V gene TRBV7-9, with D unclear. Looked up from germline, CDR1 is SEHNR and CDR2 is FQNEAQ (reference sequence). The CDR3 loop spans 15 amino acids. V lost 4 bases to trimming and J lost 5 bases, with 15 bases between them. The CDR3 DNA sequence: TGTGCCAGCAGCTCTCTCCCTCCTCGGGACAATGAGCAGTTCTTC. Protein sequence: CASSSLPPRDNEQFF.

The CDR3 DNA sequence: TGTGCCACCGGGGGCTCTGGGGATCAGCCCCAGCATTTT. It translates to CATGGSGDQPQHF. The chain joins TRBV7-2 to TRBJ1-5; D may be TRBD1 (6 bases). The germline V and J ends were trimmed by 10 bases and 5 bases, with 15 bases remaining between them. This CDR3 contains 13 residues. Germline-derived CDR1 and CDR2 are SGHTA and FQGNSA.